This T cell receptor beta chain originates from a study of OX40 agonist ivuxolimab in advanced cancers. Study-wide background: The mean age was about 57 years, ranging from roughly 23 to 79, with under 90% of participants male.

With 5 bases removed from V and 8 bases from J, the gap between germline ends came to 19 bases. This CDR3 is built from 15 residues. The germline V gene encodes CDR1 LNHDA and CDR2 SQIVND (reference sequence). Libraries were prepared by immunoSEQ multiplex PCR; TCRdb keeps only in-frame clonotypes and omits some of them. The sample records about 35,000 clones, around nine tenths being singletons. The sequence derives from an adult with an advanced solid tumor such as melanoma, head and neck, liver or kidney cancer. This material consisted of CD4+ or CD8+ T cells sorted from blood, taken in a trial of the OX40 agonist ivuxolimab. V is TRBV19 and J is TRBJ2-1, with TRBD1 as a possible D gene (6 bases). The CDR3 DNA reads TGTGCCAGTAGTTACCGACAGGAGGTACTGGATGAGCAGTTCTTC. Amino acid sequence: CASSYRQEVLDEQFF.